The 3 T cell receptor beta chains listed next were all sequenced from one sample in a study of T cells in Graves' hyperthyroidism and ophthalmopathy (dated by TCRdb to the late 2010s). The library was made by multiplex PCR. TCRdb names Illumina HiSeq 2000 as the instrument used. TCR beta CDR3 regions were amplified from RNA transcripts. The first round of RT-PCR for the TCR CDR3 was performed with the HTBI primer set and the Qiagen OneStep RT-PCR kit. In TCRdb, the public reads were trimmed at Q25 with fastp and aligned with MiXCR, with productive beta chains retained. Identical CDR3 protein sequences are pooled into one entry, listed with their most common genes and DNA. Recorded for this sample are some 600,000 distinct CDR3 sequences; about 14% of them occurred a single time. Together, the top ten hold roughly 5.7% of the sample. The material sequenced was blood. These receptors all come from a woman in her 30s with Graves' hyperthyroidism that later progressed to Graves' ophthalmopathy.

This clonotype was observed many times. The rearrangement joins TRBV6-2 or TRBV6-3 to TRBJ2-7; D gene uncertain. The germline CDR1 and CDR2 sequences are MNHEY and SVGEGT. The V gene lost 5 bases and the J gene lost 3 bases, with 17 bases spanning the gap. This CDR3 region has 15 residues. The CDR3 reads CASSGLASGIYEQYF. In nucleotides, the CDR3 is TGTGCCAGCAGTGGGCTGGCCTCGGGTATCTACGAGCAGTACTTC.

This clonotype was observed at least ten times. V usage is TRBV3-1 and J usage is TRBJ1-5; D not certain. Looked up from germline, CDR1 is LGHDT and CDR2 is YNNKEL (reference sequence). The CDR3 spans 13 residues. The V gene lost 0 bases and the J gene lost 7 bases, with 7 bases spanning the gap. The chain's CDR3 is CASSQETRQPQHF. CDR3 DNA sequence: TGTGCCAGCAGCCAAGAAACCAGACAGCCCCAGCATTTT.

The CDR3, as DNA: TGTGCCATATCACAGTGGGGCAGCGGCGAGCAGTACTTC. Amino acids: CAISQWGSGEQYF. The genes are TRBV3-1 and TRBJ2-7; the D gene could be TRBD1 or TRBD2 (5 bases each). V was pared by 10 bases and J by 6 bases, with 19 bases between. Germline CDR1 and CDR2: LGHDT and YNNKEL (reference sequence). This CDR3 is 13 amino acids long.